What follows is one T cell receptor (beta chain) and its context. The sample is drawn from a study of blood T cell repertoires in COVID-19. Whole-study context: Sites in the United States, Italy and Spain provided acute and convalescent COVID-19 samples. Nucleic acid was either cDNA or gDNA, and it came from T cells, B-cell-depleted T cells, or PBMCs.

Methods used by the authors: Estimated nucleated cell counts came from reference gene primer amplification. Libraries were prepared by immunoSEQ multiplex PCR; TCRdb keeps only in-frame clonotypes and omits some of them. Clone size and V and J calls were adopted from that table, with D and trimming inferred from the DNA. The table lists more than 65,000 clones, less than 90% of them singletons, with about 5.8% in the top ten. Germline V gene sequence: CDR1 MNHEY, CDR2 SVGEGT. The CDR3 is 15 amino acids. V lost 1 base, J lost 3 bases, and 3 bases stayed unmatched. This sequence originates from a man aged 55 to 70 with active or convalescent COVID-19. The J gene is TRBJ1-5, the V gene TRBV6-2 or TRBV6-3, with 7 bases fitting TRBD1. The specimen sequenced was peripheral blood. This CDR3 reads CASSYWTGSNQPQHF. CDR3 bases: TGTGCCAGCAGTTACTGGACAGGTTCCAATCAGCCCCAGCATTTT.